This T cell receptor (beta chain) was captured by sequencing in a study of blood T cell repertoires in COVID-19. Profiled with immunoSEQ multiplex PCR; TCRdb holds only in-frame clones, not every one. Of approximately 64,000 clones in the sample, approximately 90% are singletons; the top ten hold about a tenth. CDR1 is SGHRS, CDR2 YFSETQ, per germline. Trimming stripped 0 bases from V and 2 bases from J, with 11 bases between. CDR3 length: 15 residues. This TCR came from a woman aged 40 to 49 who had recovered from COVID-19. This chain connects TRBV5-1 to TRBJ2-5; possible D gene TRBD2, 6 bases. The specimen was PBMCs or T cells enriched from blood (not recorded which). The CDR3 spells CASSLDGGPQETQYF. CDR3 in DNA: TGCGCCAGCAGCTTGGACGGGGGTCCTCAAGAGACCCAGTACTTC.